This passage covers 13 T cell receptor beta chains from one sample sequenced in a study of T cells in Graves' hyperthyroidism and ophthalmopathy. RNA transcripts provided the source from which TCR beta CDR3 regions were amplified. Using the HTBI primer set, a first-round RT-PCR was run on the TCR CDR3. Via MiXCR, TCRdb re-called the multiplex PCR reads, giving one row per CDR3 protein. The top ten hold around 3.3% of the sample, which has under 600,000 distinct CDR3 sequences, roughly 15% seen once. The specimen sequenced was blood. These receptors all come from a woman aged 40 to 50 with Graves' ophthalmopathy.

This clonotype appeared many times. The CDR3 DNA is TGCGCCAGCAGCTTTCCGACGGCGAACACCGGGGAGCTGTTTTTT. Translation: CASSFPTANTGELFF. The chain couples TRBV5-1 to TRBJ2-2, with D unresolved. The V gene lost 2 bases and the J gene lost 0 bases, with 8 bases spanning the gap. The CDR3 covers 15 residues. The germline V gene encodes CDR1 SGHRS and CDR2 YFSETQ.

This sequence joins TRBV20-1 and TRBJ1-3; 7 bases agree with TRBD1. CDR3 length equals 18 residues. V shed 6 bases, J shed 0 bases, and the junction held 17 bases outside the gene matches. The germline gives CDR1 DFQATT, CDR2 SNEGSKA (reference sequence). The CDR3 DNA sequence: TGCAGTGCCGGCCAGACAGGGAAGACTTTGGGCTCTGGAAACACCATATATTTT. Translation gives CSAGQTGKTLGSGNTIYF.

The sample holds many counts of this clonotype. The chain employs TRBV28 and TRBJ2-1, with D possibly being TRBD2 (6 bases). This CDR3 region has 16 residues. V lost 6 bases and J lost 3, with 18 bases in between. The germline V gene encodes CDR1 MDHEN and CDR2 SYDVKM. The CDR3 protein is CASSPGTGLSYNEQFF. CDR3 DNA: TGTGCCAGCAGCCCCGGGACGGGACTCAGCTACAATGAGCAGTTCTTC.

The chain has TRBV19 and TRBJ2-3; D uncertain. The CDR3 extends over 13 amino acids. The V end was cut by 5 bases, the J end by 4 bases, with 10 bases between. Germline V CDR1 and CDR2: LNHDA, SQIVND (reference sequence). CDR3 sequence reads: CASSLRPADTQYF. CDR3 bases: TGTGCCAGTAGTCTTCGACCGGCAGATACGCAGTATTTT.

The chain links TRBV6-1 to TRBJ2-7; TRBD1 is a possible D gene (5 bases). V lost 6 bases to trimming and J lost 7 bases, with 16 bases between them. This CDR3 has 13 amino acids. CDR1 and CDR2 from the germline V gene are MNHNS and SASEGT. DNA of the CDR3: TGTGCCAGCAGCGTAGGGGTTATGAATGAGCAGTACTTC. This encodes CASSVGVMNEQYF.

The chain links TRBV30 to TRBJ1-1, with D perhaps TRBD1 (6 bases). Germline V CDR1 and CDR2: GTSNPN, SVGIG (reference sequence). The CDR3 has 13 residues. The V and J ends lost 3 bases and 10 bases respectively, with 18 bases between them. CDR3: CAWSATGLSTAFF. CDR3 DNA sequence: TGTGCCTGGAGCGCTACAGGGCTTTCGACAGCTTTCTTT.

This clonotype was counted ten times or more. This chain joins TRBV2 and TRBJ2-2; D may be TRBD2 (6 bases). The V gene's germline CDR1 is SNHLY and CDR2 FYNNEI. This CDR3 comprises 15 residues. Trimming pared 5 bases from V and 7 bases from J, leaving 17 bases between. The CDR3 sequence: CASSMRDLRFGELFF. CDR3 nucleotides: TGTGCCAGCAGTATGCGGGACCTTAGGTTCGGGGAGCTGTTTTTT.

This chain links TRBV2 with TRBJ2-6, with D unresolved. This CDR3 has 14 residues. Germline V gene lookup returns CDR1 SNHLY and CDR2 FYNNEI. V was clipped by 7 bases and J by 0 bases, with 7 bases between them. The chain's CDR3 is CASKAHSGANVLTF. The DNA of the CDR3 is TGTGCCAGCAAGGCTCACTCTGGGGCCAACGTCCTGACTTTC.

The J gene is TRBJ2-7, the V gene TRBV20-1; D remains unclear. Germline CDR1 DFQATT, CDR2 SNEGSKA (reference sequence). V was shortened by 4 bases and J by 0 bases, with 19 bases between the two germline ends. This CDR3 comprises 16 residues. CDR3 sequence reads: CSANRLDPRSSYEQYF. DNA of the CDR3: TGCAGTGCTAATCGCCTTGACCCAAGGAGCTCCTACGAGCAGTACTTC.

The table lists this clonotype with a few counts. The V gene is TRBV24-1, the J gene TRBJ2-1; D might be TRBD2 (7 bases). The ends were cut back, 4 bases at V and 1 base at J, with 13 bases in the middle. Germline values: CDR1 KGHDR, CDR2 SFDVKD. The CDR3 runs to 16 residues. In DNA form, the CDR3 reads TGTGCCACCAGTGACGGACTAGGGGGATCCTACAATGAGCAGTTCTTC. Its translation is CATSDGLGGSYNEQFF.

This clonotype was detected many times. The CDR3 here is CASSRQGTAGNTIYF. In DNA form, the CDR3 reads TGTGCCAGCAGCAGACAGGGAACAGCTGGAAACACCATATATTTT. V usage is TRBV6-1 and J usage is TRBJ1-3; 7 bases line up with TRBD1. Germline loops: CDR1 MNHNS, CDR2 SASEGT. With 6 bases clipped from V and 2 bases from J, the junction kept 7 bases outside the gene matches. The CDR3 totals 15 residues.

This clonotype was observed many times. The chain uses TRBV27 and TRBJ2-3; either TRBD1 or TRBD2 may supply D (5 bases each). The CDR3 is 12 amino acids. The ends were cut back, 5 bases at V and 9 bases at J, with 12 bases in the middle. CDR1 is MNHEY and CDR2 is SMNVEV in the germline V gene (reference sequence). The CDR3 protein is CASSGGEGTQYF. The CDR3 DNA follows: TGTGCCAGCAGTGGGGGAGAGGGGACGCAGTATTTT.

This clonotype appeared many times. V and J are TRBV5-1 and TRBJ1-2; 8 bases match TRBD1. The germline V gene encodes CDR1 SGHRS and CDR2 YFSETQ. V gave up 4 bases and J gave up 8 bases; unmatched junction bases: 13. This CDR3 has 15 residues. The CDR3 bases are TGCGCCAGCAGCGGCCAGCCGGGACAGGCGACGGGCTACACCTTC. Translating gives CASSGQPGQATGYTF.